These 21 T cell receptor beta chains were sequenced from one sample in a study of cytomegalovirus exposure and HLA in healthy donors. PCR involved 60 Vbeta and 13 Jbeta primers. Libraries were prepared by immunoSEQ multiplex PCR; TCRdb keeps only in-frame clonotypes and omits some of them. The sample lists some 140,000 clones, about 80% seen once, with about 13% in the top ten. Sequenced sample: PBMCs. Receptor source: a man aged 30 to 45 in good health and CMV-seropositive.

The rearrangement uses TRBV9 and TRBJ2-3; tentatively, D is TRBD1 (5 bases). The CDR3 is 15 amino acids. V lost 2 bases to trimming and J lost 4 bases, with 14 bases between them. Germline V gene data show CDR1 as SGDLS and CDR2 as YYNGEE. The CDR3 loop is CASSVIQGKADTQYF. CDR3 nucleotide sequence: TGTGCCAGCAGCGTGATTCAGGGCAAGGCAGATACGCAGTATTTT.

The rearrangement joins TRBV11-2 to TRBJ2-5; 11 bases line up with TRBD2. The V gene end was trimmed by 7 bases and the J gene end by 3 bases; junction bases not matched to a gene: 1. Germline V CDR1 and CDR2: SGHAT, FQNNGV. The length of the CDR3 is 13 residues. The CDR3 sequence: CASKGLAEETQYF. The CDR3 coding sequence is TGTGCCAGCAAGGGACTAGCGGAAGAGACCCAGTACTTC.

This chain links TRBV4-1 with TRBJ2-7; 7 bases are a match to TRBD2. Looked up from germline, CDR1 is MGHRA and CDR2 is YSYEKL. The ends lost 1 base at V and 4 bases at J; junction bases unmatched: 7. The CDR3 consists of 15 residues. DNA of the CDR3: TGCGCCAGCAGCCAAGCGGCAGCGGGAAGATACGAGCAGTACTTC. Protein: CASSQAAAGRYEQYF.

The CDR3 region is CASSPRGSSYEQYF. The CDR3 DNA is TGTGCCAGCAGTCCCCGCGGGAGCTCCTACGAGCAGTACTTC. V and J are TRBV6-6 and TRBJ2-7; 7 nucleotides agree with TRBD2. V shed 5 bases, J shed 0 bases, and the junction held 4 bases outside the gene matches. The CDR3 loop spans 14 amino acids. Germline CDR1 MNHNY, CDR2 SVGAGI (reference sequence).

This chain links TRBV7-3 with TRBJ2-1, with 9 bases aligning to TRBD2. V was clipped by 3 bases and J by 4 bases; unmatched bases: 4. This CDR3 region has 15 residues. Germline V CDR1 and CDR2: SGHTA, FQGTGA. The DNA for the CDR3 is TGTGCCAGCAGCTTCTCGCTAGCGGGGTACAATGAGCAGTTCTTC. It translates to CASSFSLAGYNEQFF.

The V call is TRBV7-2, the J call TRBJ1-2; the D is unclear. The V gene lost 1 base and the J gene lost 2 bases, with 8 bases spanning the gap. CDR3 length: 14 amino acids. CDR1 is SGHTA, CDR2 FQGNSA, per germline. Written as DNA, the CDR3 is TGTGCCAGCAGCTTAGGGGGAGACAACTATGGCTACACCTTC. This sequence encodes CASSLGGDNYGYTF.

CDR3: CSVGTDPNYEQYF. Here the CDR3 DNA reads TGCAGCGTAGGGACAGACCCAAACTACGAGCAGTACTTC. This sequence joins TRBV29-1 and TRBJ2-5, with 7 bases aligning to TRBD1. The closer fit of TRBJ2-7 to the DNA end suggests the J call may be wrong. CDR1 SQVTM and CDR2 ANQGSEA come from the germline V gene. The CDR3 length is 13 residues.

In this sample, this clone turned up once. V usage is TRBV6-1 and J usage is TRBJ1-2; tentative D call: TRBD1 (5 bases). The CDR3 has 14 residues. Germline V gene sequence: CDR1 MNHNS, CDR2 SASEGT. Trimming removed 5 bases at V and 1 base at J, with 11 bases between. CDR3 amino acids: CASSNSQGNYGYTF. In nucleotides, the CDR3 is TGTGCCAGCAGTAACAGTCAGGGTAACTATGGCTACACCTTC.

The CDR3, as DNA: TGTGCCAGTAGTCGGGACAGGGAGGGCGGGGAGCTGTTTTTT. Amino acids: CASSRDREGGELFF. This chain connects TRBV19 to TRBJ2-2; 9 bases fit TRBD1. The CDR3 spans 14 residues. Unmatched junction bases numbered 5, after V lost 5 bases and J lost 7 bases. Germline CDR1 and CDR2: LNHDA and SQIVND (reference sequence).

V usage is TRBV5-6 and J usage is TRBJ2-1, with 8 nucleotides matching TRBD1. With 6 bases clipped from V and 8 bases from J, the junction kept 7 bases outside the gene matches. Germline CDR1 and CDR2: SGHDT and YYEEEE. The CDR3 loop spans 13 amino acids. CDR3 coding DNA: TGTGCCAGCACAGGACAGGGACGGTATGAGCAGTTCTTC. As protein: CASTGQGRYEQFF.

This clone has only one observation. The CDR3 here is CASTSLTTRDSPSLHNEQFF. The CDR3 bases are TGTGCCAGTACCTCCCTCACTACCCGGGACTCACCTTCCCTTCACAATGAGCAGTTCTTC. The chain combines TRBV19 with TRBJ2-1, with D maybe TRBD2 (6 bases). Trimming left V 7 bases short and J 5 bases short, with 33 bases between. From germline, CDR1 is LNHDA and CDR2 SQIVND (reference sequence). CDR3 length: 20 amino acids.

The rearrangement links TRBV27 to TRBJ1-2, with a weak D call TRBD1 (5 bases). V lost 4 bases to trimming and J lost 1 base, with 19 bases between them. This CDR3 has 17 residues. Germline V gene lookup returns CDR1 MNHEY and CDR2 SMNVEV (reference sequence). The CDR3 DNA is TGTGCCAGCAGTTCATGGGCAGCCCGACAGAGTAACTATGGCTACACCTTC. As protein: CASSSWAARQSNYGYTF.

The J gene is TRBJ2-1, the V gene TRBV12-5, with 9 bases aligning to TRBD2. Germline CDR1 and CDR2: LGHNT and FRNRAP. J was trimmed by 4 bases and V by 1 base; bases with no gene match: 2. The CDR3 is 15 residues long. In nucleotides, the CDR3 is TGTGCTAGTGGTTTGGGACTAGCGGTATACAATGAGCAGTTCTTC. Its protein product is CASGLGLAVYNEQFF.

The genes are TRBV5-1 and TRBJ2-3; no definite D call. Germline V gene lookup returns CDR1 SGHRS and CDR2 YFSETQ. Trimming took off 4 bases at V and 3 bases at J, with 15 bases between the two ends. The CDR3 runs to 15 residues. DNA of the CDR3: TGCGCCAGCAGCCCCCCGCAGGTTCGGACAGATACGCAGTATTTT. Translation gives CASSPPQVRTDTQYF.

The V call is TRBV27, the J call TRBJ2-1; 9 bases align to TRBD1. The ends lost 5 bases at V and 9 bases at J; junction bases unmatched: 14. From germline, CDR1 is MNHEY and CDR2 SMNVEV (reference sequence). CDR3 length equals 16 residues. The CDR3 spells CASSPRLGQGMGEQFF. CDR3 sequence (DNA): TGTGCCAGCAGTCCACGCCTCGGACAGGGGATGGGTGAGCAGTTCTTC.

This rearrangement joins TRBV19 to TRBJ2-7, with TRBD2 identical over 9 bases. Germline CDR1 is LNHDA and CDR2 is SQIVND (reference sequence). CDR3 length: 15 residues. V lost 4 bases to trimming and J lost 3 bases; unmatched junction nucleotides: 7. The CDR3 DNA reads TGTGCCAGTAGTACTGGCCTAGCGGGATACTACGAGCAGTACTTC. Its protein is CASSTGLAGYYEQYF.

V usage is TRBV10-3 and J usage is TRBJ2-2; D is uncertain. This CDR3 is built from 13 residues. Germline V gene sequence: CDR1 ENHRY, CDR2 SYGVKD. Trimming stripped 4 bases from V and 5 bases from J, with 8 bases between. The CDR3 reads CAISGSGTGELFF. Here the CDR3 DNA reads TGTGCCATCAGTGGATCGGGTACCGGGGAGCTGTTTTTT.

J is TRBJ2-5 and V is TRBV28; a possible D gene is TRBD1 (5 bases). Between the trimmed V and J ends, which lost 7 bases and 2 bases, there was a span of 5 bases. The CDR3 is 11 amino acids. The germline V gene has CDR1 MDHEN and CDR2 SYDVKM. The DNA of the CDR3 is TGTGCCAGCAAGGGGCAAGAGACCCAGTACTTC. As protein: CASKGQETQYF.

The chain has TRBV10-3 and TRBJ1-4; 8 nucleotides match TRBD1. This CDR3 has 15 amino acids. Trimming at V came to 5 bases and at J to 2 bases, leaving 4 bases not matched to a gene. Germline V CDR1 and CDR2: ENHRY, SYGVKD. In nucleotides, the CDR3 is TGTGCCATCAGTCCGGACAGGGACACTAATGAAAAACTGTTTTTT. This codes for CAISPDRDTNEKLFF.

With respect to this clone: Other nucleotide sequences in the sample specify the same CDR3. The CDR3 region is CASSIPDRLNQPQHF. DNA for the CDR3: TGTGCCAGCAGTATACCGGACAGACTCAATCAGCCCCAGCATTTT. The chain has TRBV28 and TRBJ1-5; a weak D match, TRBD1 (6 bases). The ends were cut back, 5 bases at V and 3 bases at J, with 14 bases in the middle. The CDR3 loop spans 15 amino acids. Germline V gene sequence: CDR1 MDHEN, CDR2 SYDVKM.

The chain links TRBV27 to TRBJ1-1; a weak D match, TRBD1 (6 bases). The length of the CDR3 is 13 residues. CDR1 is MNHEY, CDR2 SMNVEV, per germline (reference sequence). Trimming removed 10 bases from V and 12 bases from J, with 24 bases in between. This CDR3 reads CATARPDRSKTFF. CDR3 DNA sequence: TGTGCCACCGCTCGACCCGACAGGTCAAAGACTTTCTTT.